These 7 T cell receptor beta chains originate from one sample sequenced in a study of T cell responses to AZD1222 COVID-19 vaccine. The protocol was immunoSEQ multiplex PCR, while the TCRdb copy is restricted to in-frame clones and leaves out a portion. The sample lists roughly 140,000 clones; 90% were seen once. Sequenced material: peripheral blood, taken 28 days after the second AZD1222 dose. The receptors here all came from an adult who received the AZD1222 COVID-19 vaccine.

The chain is built from TRBV19 and TRBJ2-5; TRBD1 agrees at 8 bases. The CDR3 spans 15 residues. Germline V gene lookup returns CDR1 LNHDA and CDR2 SQIVND (reference sequence). With 3 bases clipped from V and 5 bases from J, the junction kept 8 bases outside the gene matches. The CDR3 spells CASSMGDRSEETQYF. CDR3 sequence (DNA): TGTGCCAGTAGTATGGGGGACAGGTCGGAGGAGACCCAGTACTTC. Full variable domain (rest looked up from reference TRBV19 and TRBJ2-5): DGGITQSPKYLFRKEGQNVTLSCEQNLNHDAMYWYRQDPGQGLRLIYYSQIVNDFQKGDIAEGYSVSREKKESFPLTVTSAQKNPTAFYLCASSMGDRSEETQYFGPGTRLLVL.

The J gene is TRBJ2-3, the V gene TRBV9, with D unresolved. From germline, CDR1 is SGDLS and CDR2 YYNGEE. Between the trimmed V and J ends, which lost 3 bases and 6 bases, there was a span of 11 bases. The CDR3 loop spans 13 amino acids. In nucleotides, the CDR3 is TGTGCCAGCAGCGGAGTAGCTAGGGATACGCAGTATTTT. It yields the protein CASSGVARDTQYF.

The chain couples TRBV5-4 to TRBJ1-3; possible D gene TRBD1, 5 bases. Trimming stripped 0 bases from V and 8 bases from J, with 6 bases between. CDR3 length: 12 residues. Germline V lookup: CDR1 SGHNT, CDR2 YYREEE (reference sequence). CDR3 amino acids: CASSLGGDTIYF. The CDR3 DNA follows: TGTGCCAGCAGCTTGGGAGGGGACACCATATATTTT. The variable domain in full, with the rest retrieved from reference TRBV5-4 and TRBJ1-3, is ETGVTQSPTHLIKTRGQQVTLRCSSQSGHNTVSWYQQALGQGPQFIFQYYREEENGRGNFPPRFSGLQFPNYSSELNVNALELDDSALYLCASSLGGDTIYFGEGSWLTVV.

The V call is TRBV19, the J call TRBJ1-2, with D tentatively TRBD1 (5 bases). With 5 bases removed from V and 0 bases from J, the gap between germline ends came to 10 bases. CDR3 length equals 14 residues. Germline V CDR1 and CDR2: LNHDA, SQIVND (reference sequence). The CDR3 nucleotides read TGTGCCAGTAGTGCGGGGCTTCCTAACTATGGCTACACCTTC. This sequence encodes CASSAGLPNYGYTF.

This clone was seen only a few times. The chain is built from TRBV11-2 and TRBJ2-2; 14 positions agree with TRBD2. Germline CDR1 is SGHAT and CDR2 is FQNNGV. V was clipped by 5 bases and J by 9 bases; unmatched bases: 5. The CDR3 extends over 15 amino acids. In DNA, the CDR3 is TGTGCCAGCAGCCCGGGACTAGCGGGAGTTAGGGAGCTGTTTTTT. Translation gives CASSPGLAGVRELFF.

The chain uses TRBV18 and TRBJ2-7; TRBD1 aligns across 9 bases. The CDR3 has 18 residues. V lost 2 bases and J lost 3; bases outside the gene matches: 14. CDR1 is KGHSH and CDR2 is LQKENI in the germline V gene. CDR3 in DNA: TGTGCCAGCTCACCATTAGGCCCCTCCGGGACAGGGTACTACGAGCAGTACTTC. Translation gives CASSPLGPSGTGYYEQYF.

This clone was seen more than once but under ten times. The chain joins TRBV4-1 to TRBJ1-3; D is ambiguous. CDR1 MGHRA and CDR2 YSYEKL come from the germline V gene. V was clipped by 1 base and J by 1 base, with 8 bases between them. The CDR3 spans 15 residues. The DNA for the CDR3 is TGCGCCAGCAGCCAAGTCGGGAAGTCTGGAAACACCATATATTTT. This gives the protein CASSQVGKSGNTIYF.